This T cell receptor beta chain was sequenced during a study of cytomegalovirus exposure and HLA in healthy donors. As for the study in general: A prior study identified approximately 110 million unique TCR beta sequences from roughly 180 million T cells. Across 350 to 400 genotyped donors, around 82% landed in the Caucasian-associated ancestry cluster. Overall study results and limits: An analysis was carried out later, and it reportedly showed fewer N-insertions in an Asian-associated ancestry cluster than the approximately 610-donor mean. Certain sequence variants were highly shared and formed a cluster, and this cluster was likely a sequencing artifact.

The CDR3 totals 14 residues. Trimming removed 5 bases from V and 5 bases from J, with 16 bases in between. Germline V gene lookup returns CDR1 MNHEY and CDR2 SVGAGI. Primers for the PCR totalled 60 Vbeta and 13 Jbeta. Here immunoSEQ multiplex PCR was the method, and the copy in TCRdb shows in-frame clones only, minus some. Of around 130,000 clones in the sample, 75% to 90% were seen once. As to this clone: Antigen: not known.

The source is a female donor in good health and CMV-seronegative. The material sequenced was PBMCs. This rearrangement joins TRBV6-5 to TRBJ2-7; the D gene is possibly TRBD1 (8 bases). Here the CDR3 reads CASSNTGGGDEQYF. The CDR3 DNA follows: TGTGCCAGCAGTAACACAGGGGGGGGCGACGAGCAGTACTTC.